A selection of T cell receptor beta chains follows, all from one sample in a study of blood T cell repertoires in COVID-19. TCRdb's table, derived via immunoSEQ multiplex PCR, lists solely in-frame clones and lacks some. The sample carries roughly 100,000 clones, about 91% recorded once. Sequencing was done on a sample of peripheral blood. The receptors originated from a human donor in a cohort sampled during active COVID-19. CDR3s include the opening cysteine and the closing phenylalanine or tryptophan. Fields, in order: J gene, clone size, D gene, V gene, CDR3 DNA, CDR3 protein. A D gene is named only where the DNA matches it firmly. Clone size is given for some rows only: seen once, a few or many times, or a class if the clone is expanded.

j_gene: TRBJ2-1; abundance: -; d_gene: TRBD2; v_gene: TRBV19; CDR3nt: TGTGCCAGTAGGACTAGCGGTTACAATGAGCAGTTCTTC; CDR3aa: CASRTSGYNEQFF
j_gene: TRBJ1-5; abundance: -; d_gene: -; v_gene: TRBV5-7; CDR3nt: TGTGCCAGCCCCTCGGAGACTTGGGGGGGCGTCCGGCCCCAGCATTTT; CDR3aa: CASPSETWGGVRPQHF
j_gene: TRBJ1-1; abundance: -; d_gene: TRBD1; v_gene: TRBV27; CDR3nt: TGTGCCAGCAGTCCGGCGACAGGGATGGACACTGAAGCTTTCTTT; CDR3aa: CASSPATGMDTEAFF
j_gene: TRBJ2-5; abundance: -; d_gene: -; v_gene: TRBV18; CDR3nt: TGTGCCAGCTCCCCCGAACTGAGTATGTCAGGGGAGACCCAGTACTTC; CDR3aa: CASSPELSMSGETQYF
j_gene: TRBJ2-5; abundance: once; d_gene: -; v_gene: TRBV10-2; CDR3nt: TGCGCCAGCAGTCCCCCTGACATATGGGAGACCCAGTACTTC; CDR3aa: CASSPPDIWETQYF
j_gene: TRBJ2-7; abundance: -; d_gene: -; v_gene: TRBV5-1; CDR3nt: TGCGCCAGCAGCCTCCTATTGGACGAGCAGTACTTC; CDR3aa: CASSLLLDEQYF
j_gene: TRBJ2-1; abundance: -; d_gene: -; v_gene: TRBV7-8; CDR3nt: TGTGCCAGCAGCTTAGGCTCCGAGGGGGAACAGTTCTTC; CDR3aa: CASSLGSEGEQFF
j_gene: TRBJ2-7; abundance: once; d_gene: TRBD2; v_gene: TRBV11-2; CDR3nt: TGTGCCAGCAGCGCGGGAGCGGGCTCCTACGAGCAGTACTTC; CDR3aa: CASSAGAGSYEQYF
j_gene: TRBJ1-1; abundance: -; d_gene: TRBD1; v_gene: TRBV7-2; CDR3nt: TGTGCCAGCAGCTTAGTTCGACAGGGGGCGTACACTGAAGCTTTCTTT; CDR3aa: CASSLVRQGAYTEAFF
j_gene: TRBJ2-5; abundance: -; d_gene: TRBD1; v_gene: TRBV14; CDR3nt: TGTGCCAGCAGCCTACACGGGACAGGGGCCCAAGAGACCCAGTACTTC; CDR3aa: CASSLHGTGAQETQYF
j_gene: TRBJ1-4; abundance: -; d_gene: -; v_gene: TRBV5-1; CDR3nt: TGCGCCAGCAGCTTGGGGACGGGACAAACAGAAAAACTGTTTTTT; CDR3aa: CASSLGTGQTEKLFF
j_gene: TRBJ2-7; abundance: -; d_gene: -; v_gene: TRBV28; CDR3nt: TGTGCCAGCAGTTTGGGCCCCCTTGACTACGAGCAGTACTTC; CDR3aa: CASSLGPLDYEQYF
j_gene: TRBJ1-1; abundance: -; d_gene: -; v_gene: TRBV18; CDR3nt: TGTGCCAGCTCACCTTACTCCGCTTTTGAAGCTTTCTTT; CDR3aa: CASSPYSAFEAFF
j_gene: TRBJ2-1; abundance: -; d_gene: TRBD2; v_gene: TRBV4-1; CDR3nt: TGCGCCAGCAGCCAAGTTGCAACTAGCGGGACGGATGAGCAGTTCTTC; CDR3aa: CASSQVATSGTDEQFF
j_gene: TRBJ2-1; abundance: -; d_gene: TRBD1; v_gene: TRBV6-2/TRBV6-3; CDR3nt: TGTGCCAGCAGTTATCAACCCGGGACAGGGTTGAGGTCCTACAATGAGCAGTTCTTC; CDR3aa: CASSYQPGTGLRSYNEQFF
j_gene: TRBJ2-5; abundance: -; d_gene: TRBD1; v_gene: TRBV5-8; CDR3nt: TGTGCCAGCAGCCTCTGGACAGGGGAGGAGACCCAGTACTTC; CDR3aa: CASSLWTGEETQYF
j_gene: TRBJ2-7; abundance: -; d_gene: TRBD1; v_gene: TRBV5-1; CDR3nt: TGCGCCAGCAGCTTGGTGGGTGGGACAGGTTCCTACGAGCAGTACTTC; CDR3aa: CASSLVGGTGSYEQYF
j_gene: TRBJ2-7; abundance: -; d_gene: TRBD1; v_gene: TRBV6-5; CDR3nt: TGTGCCAGCAGTTATGTGACAGGGGGCCCCTACGAGCAGTACTTC; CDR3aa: CASSYVTGGPYEQYF
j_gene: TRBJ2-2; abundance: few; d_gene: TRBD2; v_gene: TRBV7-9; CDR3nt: TGTGCCAGCAGCCCTCGTGGGACTAGTTATGCCGGGGAGCTGTTTTTT; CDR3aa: CASSPRGTSYAGELFF
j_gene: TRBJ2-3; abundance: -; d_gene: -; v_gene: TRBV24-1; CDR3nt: TGTGCCACCAGTGATTGGACAGGCGGAATAGCGGGGTCTAGCACAGATACGCAGTATTTT; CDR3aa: CATSDWTGGIAGSSTDTQYF
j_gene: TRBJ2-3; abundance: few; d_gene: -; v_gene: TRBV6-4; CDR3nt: TGTGCCAGCAGTAAAAATGGGGGCGCAGCGGATACGCAGTATTTT; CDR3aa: CASSKNGGAADTQYF
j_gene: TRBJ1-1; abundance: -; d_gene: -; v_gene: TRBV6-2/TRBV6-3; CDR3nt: TGTGCCAGCAGTTACACAGGGAACACTGAAGCTTTCTTT; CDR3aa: CASSYTGNTEAFF
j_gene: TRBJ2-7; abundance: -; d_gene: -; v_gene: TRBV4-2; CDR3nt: TGTGCCAGCAGCCAAGGAGGCTTGATGACTCCCTACGAGCAGTACTTC; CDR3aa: CASSQGGLMTPYEQYF
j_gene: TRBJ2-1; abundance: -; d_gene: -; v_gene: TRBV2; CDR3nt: TGTGCCAGCAGTGAATCGTTGAGAGGCTGGGATGAGCAGTTCTTC; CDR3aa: CASSESLRGWDEQFF
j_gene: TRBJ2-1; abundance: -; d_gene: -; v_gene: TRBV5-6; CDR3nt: TGTGCCAGCAGCTTGGTCGTTGGCCGCCCCGTGGAGCAGTTCTTC; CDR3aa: CASSLVVGRPVEQFF
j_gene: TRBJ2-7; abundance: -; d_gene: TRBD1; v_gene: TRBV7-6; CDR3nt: TGTGCCAGCAGCCTGGACAGGAAACAGTACTTC; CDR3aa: CASSLDRKQYF